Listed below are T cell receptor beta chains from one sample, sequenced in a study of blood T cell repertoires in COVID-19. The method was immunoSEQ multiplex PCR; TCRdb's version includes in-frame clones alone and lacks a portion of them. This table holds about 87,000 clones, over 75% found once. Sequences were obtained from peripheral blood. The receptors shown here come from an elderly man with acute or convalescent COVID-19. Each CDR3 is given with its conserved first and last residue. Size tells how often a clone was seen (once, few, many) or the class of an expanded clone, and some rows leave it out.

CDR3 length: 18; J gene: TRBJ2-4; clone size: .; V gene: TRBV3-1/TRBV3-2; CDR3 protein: CASSLSLAGGVAKNIQYF
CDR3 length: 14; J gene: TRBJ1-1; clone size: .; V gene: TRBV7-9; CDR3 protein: CASSLGNRNTEAFF
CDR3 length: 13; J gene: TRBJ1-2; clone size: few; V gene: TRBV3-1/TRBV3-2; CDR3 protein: CASSPGTAYGYTF
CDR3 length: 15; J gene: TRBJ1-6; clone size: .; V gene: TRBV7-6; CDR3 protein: CASRRTGDYNSPLHF
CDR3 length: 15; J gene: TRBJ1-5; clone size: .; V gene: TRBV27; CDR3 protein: CASSLLGTGDQPQHF
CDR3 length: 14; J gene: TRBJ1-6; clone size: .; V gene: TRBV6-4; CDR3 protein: CASSGTGSNSPLHF
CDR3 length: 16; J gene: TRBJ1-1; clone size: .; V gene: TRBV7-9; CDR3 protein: CASTAPMAGRDTEAFF
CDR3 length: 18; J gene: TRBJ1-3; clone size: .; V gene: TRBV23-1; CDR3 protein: CASSQLIRTGLGGNTIYF
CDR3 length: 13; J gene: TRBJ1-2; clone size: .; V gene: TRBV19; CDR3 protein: CASRWTGDYGYTF
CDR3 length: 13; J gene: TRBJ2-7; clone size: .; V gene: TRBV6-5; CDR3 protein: CASSSHTTYEQYF
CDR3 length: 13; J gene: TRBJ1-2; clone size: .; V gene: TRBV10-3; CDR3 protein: CASAGTGDYGYTF
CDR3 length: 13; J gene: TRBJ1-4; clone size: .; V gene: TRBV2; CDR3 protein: CASSVADTEKLFF
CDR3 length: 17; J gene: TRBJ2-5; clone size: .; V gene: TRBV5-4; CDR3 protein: CASSSPNGLAGQETQYF
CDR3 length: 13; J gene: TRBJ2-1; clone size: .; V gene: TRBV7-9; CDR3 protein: CASSLATNSEQFF
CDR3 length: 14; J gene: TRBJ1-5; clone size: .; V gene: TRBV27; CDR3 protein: CASSLQGSNQPQHF
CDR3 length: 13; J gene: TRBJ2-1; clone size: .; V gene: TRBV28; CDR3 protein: CASSLGSDRMQFF
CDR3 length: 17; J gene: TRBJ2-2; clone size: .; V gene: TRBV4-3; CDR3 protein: CASSQEVGSGRTGELFF
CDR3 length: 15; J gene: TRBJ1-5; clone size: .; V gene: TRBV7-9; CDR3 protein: CASSLAGGSNQPQHF
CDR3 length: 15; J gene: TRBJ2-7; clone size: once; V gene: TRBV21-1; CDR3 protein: CASSKVSGSRHEQYF
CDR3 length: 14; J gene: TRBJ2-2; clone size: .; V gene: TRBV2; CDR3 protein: CASYRDSNTGELFF
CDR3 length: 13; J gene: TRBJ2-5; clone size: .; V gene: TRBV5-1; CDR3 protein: CASSLRGAETQYF
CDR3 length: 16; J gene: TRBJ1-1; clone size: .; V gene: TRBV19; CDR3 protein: CASSIDLVQVYTEAFF
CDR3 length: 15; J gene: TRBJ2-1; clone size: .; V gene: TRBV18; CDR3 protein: CASSPASGTGEEQFF
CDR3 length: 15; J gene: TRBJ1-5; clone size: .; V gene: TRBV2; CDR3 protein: CASSPLTGGNQPQHF
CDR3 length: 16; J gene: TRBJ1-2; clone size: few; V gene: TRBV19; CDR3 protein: CASSTPGDRSVYGYTF
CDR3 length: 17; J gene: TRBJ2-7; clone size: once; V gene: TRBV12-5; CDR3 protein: CASGHPFRTPSSYEQYF
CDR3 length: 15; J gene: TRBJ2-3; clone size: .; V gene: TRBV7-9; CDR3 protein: CASSLQRATGDTQYF
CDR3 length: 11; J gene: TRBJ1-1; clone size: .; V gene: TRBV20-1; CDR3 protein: CSATGDTEAFF
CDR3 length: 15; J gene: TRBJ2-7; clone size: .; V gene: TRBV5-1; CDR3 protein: CASSRTASVSYEQYF
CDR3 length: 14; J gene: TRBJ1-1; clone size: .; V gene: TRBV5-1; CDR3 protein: CASSLEGQGARAFF
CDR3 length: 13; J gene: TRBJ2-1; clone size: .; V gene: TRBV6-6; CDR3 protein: CASSPFGRNEQFF
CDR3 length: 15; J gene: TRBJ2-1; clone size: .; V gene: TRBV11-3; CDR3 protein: CASSFAGGPGNEQFF